This TCR beta chain was identified in a study of T cells in narcolepsy. For the study at large: Patients with NT1 or NT2 and healthy control donors were enrolled. General observations from the study: Healthy controls reportedly lacked the autoreactive clonotypes serially found in patients' blood. No autoreactive T cell clone sequences appeared in some memory CD4+ repertoires. Autoreactive HCRT-specific and TRIB2-specific clonotypes were marked in same-patient CSF-versus-blood CD4+ comparisons.

Comments on this clone: Its antigen is not known.

TCRdb keeps only in-frame clones here, not all; method: immunoSEQ multiplex PCR. The sample shows around 25,000 clones, approximately 86% of them seen only once. Germline V gene data show CDR1 as SGHTA and CDR2 as FQGNSA. The CDR3 totals 15 residues. Germline trimming cut 5 bases from V and 3 bases from J; bases unmatched to any gene: 9. The sequenced sample consisted of CD45RA- memory CD4+ T cells from PBMCs. This chain connects TRBV7-2 to TRBJ2-5, with 7 bases fitting TRBD1. This TCR came from a human donor with narcolepsy. CDR3: CASSLTAGTEETQYF. In nucleotides, the CDR3 is TGTGCCAGCAGCCTTACCGCCGGGACAGAAGAGACCCAGTACTTC. The full variable domain, in which reference TRBV7-2 and TRBJ2-5 provide the parts outside the CDR3, is GAGVSQSPSNKVTEKGKDVELRCDPISGHTALYWYRQSLGQGLEFLIYFQGNSAPDKSGLPSDRFSAERTGGSVSTLTIQRTQQEDSAVYLCASSLTAGTEETQYFGPGTRLLVL.